This T cell receptor beta chain was retrieved from a study of cytomegalovirus exposure and HLA in healthy donors. Study-level results: There were reportedly fewer N-insertions in an Asian-associated ancestry cluster than the approximately 630-donor mean, in a later analysis. 150 to 200 TCR beta chains were listed as cytomegalovirus-associated.

V shed 4 bases, J shed 4 bases, and the junction held 6 bases outside the gene matches. The CDR3 spans 14 residues. Germline lookup yields CDR1 LGHNA and CDR2 YSLEER. As to this clone: Its antigen is not known.

Both 60 Vbeta primers and 13 Jbeta primers went into the PCR. Sequenced by immunoSEQ multiplex PCR; TCRdb stores in-frame clones only, minus some. In the table there are approximately 170,000 clones, 81% of which are singletons. This chain connects TRBV4-3 to TRBJ1-1, with 7 nucleotides matching TRBD1. Sequenced input: PBMCs. This receptor was obtained from a man aged 45-60 years in good health and CMV-seropositive. CDR3 loop: CASSRGTVLTEAFF. For the CDR3, the DNA is TGCGCCAGCAGCCGCGGGACAGTTCTCACTGAAGCTTTCTTT.